The 17 T cell receptor beta chains below all came from one sample that was sequenced in a study of shared clonotypes between healthy human individuals. Clones were read by immunoSEQ multiplex PCR, and TCRdb kept only the in-frame ones, dropping some. The sample lists hundreds of thousands of clones, 70% to 80% seen once, with around 13% in the top ten. The sequencing input was PBMCs. The source is a woman aged 40 to 50 in good health. Some clones in this sample may be carry-over from other donors' samples.

The chain uses TRBV7-9 and TRBJ2-2; 11 bases agree with TRBD2. J was trimmed by 2 bases and V by 5 bases; bases with no gene match: 4. The CDR3 covers 16 residues. Germline V gives CDR1 SEHNR, CDR2 FQNEAQ (reference sequence). The CDR3 is CASSVTSGGNTGELFF. CDR3 sequence (DNA): TGTGCCAGCAGCGTTACTAGCGGGGGCAACACCGGGGAGCTGTTTTTT. Full variable domain (rest looked up from reference TRBV7-9 and TRBJ2-2): DTGVSQNPRHKITKRGQNVTFRCDPISEHNRLYWYRQTLGQGPEFLTYFQNEAQLEKSRLLSDRFSAERPKGSFSTLEIQRTEQGDSAMYLCASSVTSGGNTGELFFGEGSRLTVL.

The rearrangement joins TRBV5-1 to TRBJ2-5; 9 bases line up with TRBD1. CDR1 is SGHRS, CDR2 YFSETQ, per germline. The CDR3 loop spans 15 amino acids. V was clipped by 6 bases and J by 2 bases; unmatched bases: 8. In DNA form, the CDR3 reads TGCGCCAGCACAACTGGACAGGGGATACAAGAGACCCAGTACTTC. This encodes CASTTGQGIQETQYF.

V gene TRBV9 combines with J gene TRBJ2-2, with 7 nucleotides matching TRBD1. The CDR3 length is 15 residues. The V gene's germline CDR1 is SGDLS and CDR2 YYNGEE. V shed 4 bases, J shed 0 bases, and the junction held 3 bases outside the gene matches. The CDR3, as DNA: TGTGCCAGCAGCACAGGGGCACCGAACACCGGGGAGCTGTTTTTT. Protein: CASSTGAPNTGELFF.

The genes are TRBV5-5 and TRBJ1-2; D is unresolved. The CDR3 sequence is 14 residues long. The germline CDR1 and CDR2 sequences are SGHKS and YYEKEE (reference sequence). Trimming pared 0 bases from V and 2 bases from J, leaving 8 bases between. CDR3 protein: CASSLEGLNYGYTF. CDR3 sequence (DNA): TGTGCCAGCAGCTTGGAAGGGCTAAACTATGGCTACACCTTC.

This clone was seen a handful of times. The chain has TRBV7-8 and TRBJ2-1; TRBD2 matches 11 bases. CDR3 length equals 15 residues. Germline lookup yields CDR1 SGHVS and CDR2 FQNEAQ. The J segment lost 7 bases and the V segment lost 5 bases, leaving 7 bases of the junction unmatched. The CDR3 DNA sequence: TGTGCCAGCAGCCTAACTAGCGGGGGAATAAATGAGCAGTTCTTC. Translation: CASSLTSGGINEQFF.

Note on this clone: Within the sample, other DNA sequences also encode this same CDR3. The gene calls are TRBV18 and TRBJ1-1; D uncertain. Germline assignment: CDR1 KGHSH and CDR2 LQKENI. There are 12 residues in the CDR3. The V end lost 2 bases, the J end lost 4 bases, and 5 bases lay between the germline ends. CDR3 in amino acids: CASSPGSTEAFF. CDR3 sequence (DNA): TGTGCCAGCTCACCAGGTAGCACTGAAGCTTTCTTT.

The rearrangement joins TRBV7-9 to TRBJ1-2, with a possible D match to TRBD1 (5 bases). Germline CDR1 reads SEHNR; CDR2 reads FQNEAQ (reference sequence). There are 15 residues in the CDR3. The V and J ends lost 5 bases and 3 bases respectively, with 16 bases between them. The CDR3 DNA reads TGTGCCAGCAGCCCCATAGGCACAGGCTACTATGGCTACACCTTC. This codes for CASSPIGTGYYGYTF.

The DNA of the CDR3 is TGTGCCAGCAGCCTGGCCGGGATTAACAATGAGCAGTTCTTC. The encoded protein is CASSLAGINNEQFF. The chain couples TRBV5-5 to TRBJ2-1; D perhaps matches TRBD2 (5 bases). The germline CDR1 and CDR2 sequences are SGHKS and YYEKEE (reference sequence). The CDR3 is made up of 14 amino acids. Trimming removed 4 bases from V and 5 bases from J, with 13 bases in between.

The chain combines TRBV5-1 with TRBJ2-7; D perhaps matches TRBD2 (6 bases). CDR3 size: 15 residues. V was shortened by 0 bases and J by 6 bases, with 16 bases between the two germline ends. In germline, CDR1 is SGHRS, CDR2 YFSETQ. In DNA form, the CDR3 reads TGCGCCAGCAGCTTGGCCGGCGGGGCAGAATCCGAGCAGTACTTC. Protein: CASSLAGGAESEQYF.

The chain couples TRBV11-1 to TRBJ2-1; 8 bases map to TRBD1. Germline CDR1 is SGHAT and CDR2 is FQDESV (reference sequence). Unmatched junction bases numbered 11, after V lost 7 bases and J lost 6 bases. This CDR3 contains 15 residues. The CDR3 reads CASTNGRQGFNEQFF. CDR3 DNA sequence: TGTGCCAGCACCAACGGAAGACAGGGGTTCAATGAGCAGTTCTTC.

Only a few counts were recorded for this clone. This chain joins TRBV19 and TRBJ2-5, with D possibly matching TRBD1 (6 bases). The CDR3 is made up of 15 amino acids. CDR1 and CDR2 from the germline V gene are LNHDA and SQIVND (reference sequence). The V end lost 1 base, the J end lost 5 bases, and 14 bases lay between the germline ends. In nucleotides, the CDR3 is TGTGCCAGTAGTATAGGGTCAGGGGTCGGGGAGACCCAGTACTTC. Translating gives CASSIGSGVGETQYF.

The V gene is TRBV28, the J gene TRBJ2-3; 10 bases align to TRBD1. The CDR3 has 16 residues. The trim removed 5 bases at V and 1 base at J, leaving 6 bases unmatched. Germline lookup yields CDR1 MDHEN and CDR2 SYDVKM. The CDR3 loop is CASSIRQGAGTDTQYF. The CDR3 DNA follows: TGTGCCAGCAGTATACGACAGGGGGCGGGCACAGATACGCAGTATTTT.

The J gene is TRBJ2-3, the V gene TRBV7-2; possibly TRBD2 for D (6 bases). Germline V lookup: CDR1 SGHTA, CDR2 FQGNSA. Trimming removed 8 bases from V and 2 bases from J, with 20 bases in between. The CDR3 loop spans 16 amino acids. CDR3 sequence: CASVSASGTVTDTQYF. The DNA for the CDR3 is TGTGCCAGCGTCTCCGCCTCCGGGACTGTCACAGATACGCAGTATTTT.

CDR3 DNA sequence: TGTGCCACCAGCAGACAGGGCAATGAGCAGTTCTTC. This sequence encodes CATSRQGNEQFF. The chain has TRBV15 and TRBJ2-1, with a tentative D call TRBD1 (5 bases). This CDR3 is built from 12 residues. V lost 2 bases, J lost 6 bases, and 5 bases lay in between. Germline V gene sequence: CDR1 LNHNV, CDR2 YYDKDF (reference sequence). The entire variable domain, with the rest obtained from reference TRBV15 and TRBJ2-1, is as follows: DAMVIQNPRYQVTQFGKPVTLSCSQTLNHNVMYWYQQKSSQAPKLLFHYYDKDFNNEADTPDNFQSRRPNTSFCFLDIRSPGLGDTAMYLCATSRQGNEQFFGPGTRLTVL.

The V call is TRBV2, the J call TRBJ2-7; D unclear. Germline values: CDR1 SNHLY, CDR2 FYNNEI. The ends were cut back, 6 bases at V and 12 bases at J, with 12 bases in the middle. CDR3 length: 10 residues. The CDR3 region is CASRSHDPYF. Written as DNA, the CDR3 is TGTGCCAGCAGGAGCCATGATCCGTACTTC.

J is TRBJ2-7 and V is TRBV7-2; 8 bases align to TRBD2. The CDR3 covers 16 residues. Germline trimming cut 1 base from V and 4 bases from J; bases unmatched to any gene: 9. Germline loops: CDR1 SGHTA, CDR2 FQGNSA. CDR3 sequence (DNA): TGTGCCAGCAGCTTAGAGGGCGGGAGGTCCGGTTACGAGCAGTACTTC. Its translation: CASSLEGGRSGYEQYF.

The chain links TRBV2 to TRBJ1-1, with D possibly TRBD1 on 6 matching bases. Germline V gene lookup returns CDR1 SNHLY and CDR2 FYNNEI. The CDR3 extends over 14 amino acids. Trimming left V 6 bases short and J 1 base short, with 12 bases between. CDR3 nucleotides: TGTGCCAGCAGATCAGGGGCGGGGAACACTGAAGCTTTCTTT. Its translation is CASRSGAGNTEAFF. Supplemented by reference TRBV2 and TRBJ1-1, the full variable domain reads EPEVTQTPSHQVTQMGQEVILRCVPISNHLYFYWYRQILGQKVEFLVSFYNNEISEKSEIFDDQFSVERPDGSNFTLKIRSTKLEDSAMYFCASRSGAGNTEAFFGQGTRLTVV.